This T cell receptor beta chain comes out of a study of OX40 agonist ivuxolimab in advanced cancers. Only in-frame clones appear in the TCRdb table, and some are missing; sequencing was by immunoSEQ multiplex PCR. The repertoire holds about 80,000 clones, around 85% seen once, with around 2% in the top ten. With V trimmed by 3 bases and J by 10 bases, 12 bases remained unmatched. The CDR3 has 16 residues. Germline V gene sequence: CDR1 MNHEY, CDR2 SVGAGI. This clone was counted between two and nine times. The V call is TRBV6-5, the J call TRBJ1-6, with 7 bases lining up with TRBD1. The TCR sequence derives from an adult with an advanced solid tumor such as melanoma, head and neck, liver or kidney cancer. The sample consisted of CD4+ or CD8+ T cells sorted from blood, taken in a trial of the OX40 agonist ivuxolimab. This CDR3 reads CASSYETQQGRSPLHF. CDR3 DNA sequence: TGTGCCAGCAGTTATGAGACCCAACAGGGGAGGTCACCCCTCCACTTT.